This note documents a single T cell receptor (beta chain) sequence. Sequencing was performed with immunoSEQ multiplex PCR; in TCRdb, only in-frame clones are kept and a portion is missing. The sample lists approximately 220,000 clones, roughly 80% occurring once. This sample is drawn from a study of blood T cell repertoires in COVID-19. Study-level information: Whether acute or convalescent, the COVID-19 samples came from the United States, Italy and Spain. PBMCs, B-cell-depleted T cells, or T cells were the source of the cDNA or gDNA that made up the material.

CDR3 length: 13 amino acids. Germline V gene lookup returns CDR1 KGHSH and CDR2 LQKENI. The germline V and J ends were trimmed by 3 bases and 7 bases, with 13 bases remaining between them. The TCR was taken from a woman aged 60 to 75 who had recovered from COVID-19. The chain combines TRBV18 with TRBJ2-7; possibly TRBD1 for D (5 bases). Material: peripheral blood. The DNA of the CDR3 is TGTGCCAGCTCACCCGAGCAGGGTGTGGAGCAGTACTTC. Translation gives CASSPEQGVEQYF.